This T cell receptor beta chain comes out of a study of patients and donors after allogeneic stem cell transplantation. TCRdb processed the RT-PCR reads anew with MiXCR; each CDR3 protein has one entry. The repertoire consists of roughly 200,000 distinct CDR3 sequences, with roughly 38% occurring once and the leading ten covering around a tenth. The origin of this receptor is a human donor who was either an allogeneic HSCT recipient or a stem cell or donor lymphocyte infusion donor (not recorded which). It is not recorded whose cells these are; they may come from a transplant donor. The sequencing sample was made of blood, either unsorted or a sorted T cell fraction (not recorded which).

The CDR3 spells CSVGQGMPYEQYF. CDR3 nucleotides: TGCAGCGTTGGACAGGGTATGCCCTACGAGCAGTACTTC. The V gene is TRBV29-1, the J gene TRBJ2-7; 7 positions match TRBD1. The trim removed 4 bases at V and 2 bases at J, leaving 5 bases unmatched. Germline V gives CDR1 SQVTM, CDR2 ANQGSEA. The CDR3 length is 13 residues.